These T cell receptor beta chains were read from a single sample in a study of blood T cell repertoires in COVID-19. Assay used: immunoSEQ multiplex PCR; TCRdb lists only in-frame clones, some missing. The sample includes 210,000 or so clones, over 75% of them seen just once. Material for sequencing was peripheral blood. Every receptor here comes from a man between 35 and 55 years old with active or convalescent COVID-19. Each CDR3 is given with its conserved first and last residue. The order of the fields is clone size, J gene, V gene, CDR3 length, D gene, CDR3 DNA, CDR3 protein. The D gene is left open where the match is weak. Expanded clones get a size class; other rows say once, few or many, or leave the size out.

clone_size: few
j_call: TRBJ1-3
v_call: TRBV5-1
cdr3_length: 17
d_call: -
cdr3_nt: TGCGCCAGCAGCTCGATGCCCGGAGGGGCAGGTGGAAACACCATATATTTT
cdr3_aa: CASSSMPGGAGGNTIYF

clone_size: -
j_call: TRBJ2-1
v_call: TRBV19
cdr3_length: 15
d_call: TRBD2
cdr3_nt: TGTGCCAGTAGTGCGGCACTAGCGTCCTACAATGAGCAGTTCTTC
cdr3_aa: CASSAALASYNEQFF

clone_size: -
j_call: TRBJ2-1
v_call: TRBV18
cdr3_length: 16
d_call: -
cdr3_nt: TGTGCCAGCTCACCGTCGGCGGGCGGATATCCCAATGAGCAGTTCTTC
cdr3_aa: CASSPSAGGYPNEQFF

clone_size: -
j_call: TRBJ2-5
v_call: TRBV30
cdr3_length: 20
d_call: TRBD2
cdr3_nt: TGTGCCTGGAGTGGACTGGCGGGAGACGCAAGAGACCAGTATTTGGAGACCCAGTACTTC
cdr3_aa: CAWSGLAGDARDQYLETQYF

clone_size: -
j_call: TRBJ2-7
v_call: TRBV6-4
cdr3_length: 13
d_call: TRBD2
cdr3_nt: TGTGCCAGCATGGTGGAGCGGGGTTACGAGCAGTACTTC
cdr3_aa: CASMVERGYEQYF

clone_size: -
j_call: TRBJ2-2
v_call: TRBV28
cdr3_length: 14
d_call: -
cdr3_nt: TGTGCCAGCAGAGCCCCGACGAGGACCGGGGAGCTGTTTTTT
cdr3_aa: CASRAPTRTGELFF

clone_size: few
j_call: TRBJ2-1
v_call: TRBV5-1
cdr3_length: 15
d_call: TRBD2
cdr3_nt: TGCGCCAGCAGCTTGGGTCTAGCGGGGGTCAATGAGCAGTTCTTC
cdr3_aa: CASSLGLAGVNEQFF

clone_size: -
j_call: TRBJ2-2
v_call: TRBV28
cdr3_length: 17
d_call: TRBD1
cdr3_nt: TGTGCCAGCAGTTTAATTTTTGGGACAGCGAACACCGGGGAGCTGTTTTTT
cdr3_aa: CASSLIFGTANTGELFF

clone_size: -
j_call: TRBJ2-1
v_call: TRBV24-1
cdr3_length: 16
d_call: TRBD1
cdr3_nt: TGTGCCACCAGTGATTTGCAGGGGGACACCAACAATGAGCAGTTCTTC
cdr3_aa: CATSDLQGDTNNEQFF

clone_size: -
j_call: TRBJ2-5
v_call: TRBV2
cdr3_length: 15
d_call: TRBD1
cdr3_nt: TGTGCCAGCAGTGCCGACAGGGGGCTCCAAGAGACCCAGTACTTC
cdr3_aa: CASSADRGLQETQYF

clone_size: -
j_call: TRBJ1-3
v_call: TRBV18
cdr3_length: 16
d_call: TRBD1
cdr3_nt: TGTGCCAGCTCACACCCGGGACAGGTTACTGGAAACACCATATATTTT
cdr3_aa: CASSHPGQVTGNTIYF

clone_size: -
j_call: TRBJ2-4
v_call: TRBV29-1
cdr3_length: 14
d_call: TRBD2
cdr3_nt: TGCAGCGTCGGGGGGGGACTAGCCAAAAACATTCAGTACTTC
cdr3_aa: CSVGGGLAKNIQYF

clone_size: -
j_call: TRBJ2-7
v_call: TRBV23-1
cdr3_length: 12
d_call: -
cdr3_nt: TGCGCCACGCAGGGTCCCCCGCACGAGCAGTACTTC
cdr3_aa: CATQGPPHEQYF

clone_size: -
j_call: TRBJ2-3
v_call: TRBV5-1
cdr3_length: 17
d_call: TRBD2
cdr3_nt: TGCGCCAGCAGCTTAGGACTAGCGGGACTTAGCACAGATACGCAGTATTTT
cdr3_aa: CASSLGLAGLSTDTQYF

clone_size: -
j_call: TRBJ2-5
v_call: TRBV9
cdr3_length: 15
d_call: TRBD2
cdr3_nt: TGTGCCAGCACCTATAGCGGGGGGTACCAAGAGACCCAGTACTTC
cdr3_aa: CASTYSGGYQETQYF

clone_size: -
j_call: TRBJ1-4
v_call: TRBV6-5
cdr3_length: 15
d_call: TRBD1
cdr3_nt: TGTGCCAGCAGACTCGACAGGGGGACTAATGAAAAACTGTTTTTT
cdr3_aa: CASRLDRGTNEKLFF

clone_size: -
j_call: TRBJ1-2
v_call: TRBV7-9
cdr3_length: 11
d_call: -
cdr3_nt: TGTGCCAGCAGCTTAGCGGCCCCCTACACCTTC
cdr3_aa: CASSLAAPYTF

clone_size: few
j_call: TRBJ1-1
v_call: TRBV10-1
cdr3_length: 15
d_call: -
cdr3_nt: TGCGCCAGCAGTGAGTCACGGGGGGGGAACACTGAAGCTTTCTTT
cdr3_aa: CASSESRGGNTEAFF

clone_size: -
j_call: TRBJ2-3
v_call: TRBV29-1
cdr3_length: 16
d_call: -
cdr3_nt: TGCAGCGTCCGAAGGACAGTTGATTCTAGCACAGATACGCAGTATTTT
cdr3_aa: CSVRRTVDSSTDTQYF

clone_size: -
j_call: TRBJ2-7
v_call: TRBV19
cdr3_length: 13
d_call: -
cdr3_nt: TGTGCCAGTAGTGACGACATCACCTACGAGCAGTACTTC
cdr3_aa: CASSDDITYEQYF

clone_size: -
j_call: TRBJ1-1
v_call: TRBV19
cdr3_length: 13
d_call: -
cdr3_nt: TGTGCCAGTAGTACTACCCCCGTCTCCGAAGCTTTCTTT
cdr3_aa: CASSTTPVSEAFF

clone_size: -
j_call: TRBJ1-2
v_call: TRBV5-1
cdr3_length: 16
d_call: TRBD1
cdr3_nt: TGCGCCAGCAGCCGCGGGACAGGGGGCGGGGGGAGTGGCTACACCTTC
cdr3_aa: CASSRGTGGGGSGYTF

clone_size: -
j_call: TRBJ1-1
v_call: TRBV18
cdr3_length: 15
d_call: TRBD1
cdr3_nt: TGTGCCAGCTCACGCCCTGGGACAGTTAACACTGAAGCTTTCTTT
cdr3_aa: CASSRPGTVNTEAFF

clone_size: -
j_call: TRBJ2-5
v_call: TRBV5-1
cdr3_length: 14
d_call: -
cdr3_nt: TGCGCCAGCAGCTTGGGGGGGGGCCGAGAGACCCAGTACTTC
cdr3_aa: CASSLGGGRETQYF

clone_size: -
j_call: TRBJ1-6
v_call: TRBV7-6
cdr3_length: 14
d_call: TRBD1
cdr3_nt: TGTGCCAGCAGTCCCGGGACAGATAATTCACCCCTCCACTTT
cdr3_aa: CASSPGTDNSPLHF

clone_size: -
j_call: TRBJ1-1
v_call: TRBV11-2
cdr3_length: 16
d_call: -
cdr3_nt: TGTGCCAGCAGCTTAGGGCGGACAGCAATCACTTCTGAAGCTTTCTTT
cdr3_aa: CASSLGRTAITSEAFF

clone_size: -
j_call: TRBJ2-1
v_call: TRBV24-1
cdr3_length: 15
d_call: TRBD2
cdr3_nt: TGTGCCACCAGTGATCCAACTAGCGGGATCGATGAGCAGTTCTTC
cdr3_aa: CATSDPTSGIDEQFF

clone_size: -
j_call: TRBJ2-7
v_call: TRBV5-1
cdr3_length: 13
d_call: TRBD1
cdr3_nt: TGCGCCAGCAGCTCTCCGGGACAGTACGAGCAGTACTTC
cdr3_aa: CASSSPGQYEQYF

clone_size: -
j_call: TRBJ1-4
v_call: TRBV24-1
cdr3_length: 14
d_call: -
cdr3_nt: TGTGCCACCAGTGATTTGGGGGGGAATGAAAAACTGTTTTTT
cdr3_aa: CATSDLGGNEKLFF

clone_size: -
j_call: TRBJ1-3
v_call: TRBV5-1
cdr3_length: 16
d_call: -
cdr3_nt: TGCGCCAGCAGCTCCTCACAGGCGAACTCTGGAAACACCATATATTTT
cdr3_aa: CASSSSQANSGNTIYF

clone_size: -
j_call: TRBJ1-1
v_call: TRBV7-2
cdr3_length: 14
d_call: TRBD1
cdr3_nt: TGTGCCAGCAGCTCGGACAGGGAGAACACTGAAGCTTTCTTT
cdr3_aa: CASSSDRENTEAFF

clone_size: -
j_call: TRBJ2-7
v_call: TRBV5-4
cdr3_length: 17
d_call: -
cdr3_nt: TGTGCCAGCAGCTTGAATAGGCGGGACAGCCGAAGAGGAGAGCAGTACTTC
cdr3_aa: CASSLNRRDSRRGEQYF

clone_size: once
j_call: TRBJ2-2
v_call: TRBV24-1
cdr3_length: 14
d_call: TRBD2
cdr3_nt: TGTGCCACCGGGACTAGCGGGAGTACCGGGGAGCTGTTTTTT
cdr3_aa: CATGTSGSTGELFF

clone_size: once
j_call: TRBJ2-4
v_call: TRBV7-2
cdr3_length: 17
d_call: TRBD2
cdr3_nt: TGTGCCAGCAGCTTAGCAATCTTCCCGCGGGAGGAAAACATTCAGTACTTC
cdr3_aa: CASSLAIFPREENIQYF

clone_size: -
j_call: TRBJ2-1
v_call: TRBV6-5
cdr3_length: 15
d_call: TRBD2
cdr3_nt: TGTGCCAGCAGGCGGGGGAGGAGCTCCTACAATGAGCAGTTCTTC
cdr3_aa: CASRRGRSSYNEQFF